This TCR beta chain derives from a study of blood T cell repertoires in COVID-19. The overall study: The cDNA or gDNA used as material had been derived from T cells, B-cell-depleted T cells, or PBMCs.

Germline V gene data show CDR1 as SGHTA and CDR2 as FQGNSA. The CDR3 has 15 residues. V was clipped by 2 bases and J by 4 bases, with 14 bases between them. Measured with immunoSEQ multiplex PCR; TCRdb has only the in-frame clones, and not every one. The table lists tens of thousands of clones, about 82% of them singletons. This receptor was taken from a man in his 70s with acute or convalescent COVID-19. The specimen sequenced was peripheral blood. The rearrangement joins TRBV7-2 to TRBJ1-1, with D possibly matching TRBD1 (6 bases). In nucleotides, the CDR3 is TGTGCCAGCAGCTTATATGGGGGAGGGGGCACTGAAGCTTTCTTT. Protein sequence: CASSLYGGGGTEAFF.